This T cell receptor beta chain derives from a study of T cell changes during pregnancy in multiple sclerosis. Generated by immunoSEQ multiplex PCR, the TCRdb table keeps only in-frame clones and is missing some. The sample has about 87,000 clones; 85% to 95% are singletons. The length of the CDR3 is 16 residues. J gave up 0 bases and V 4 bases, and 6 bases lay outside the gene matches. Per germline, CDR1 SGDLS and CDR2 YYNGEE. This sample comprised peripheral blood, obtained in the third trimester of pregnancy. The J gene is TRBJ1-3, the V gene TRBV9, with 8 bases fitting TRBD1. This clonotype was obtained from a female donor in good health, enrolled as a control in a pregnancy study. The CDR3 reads CASSPRTGTSGNTIYF. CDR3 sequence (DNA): TGTGCCAGCAGCCCCCGGACAGGGACCTCTGGAAACACCATATATTTT.